The subject of this entry is one T cell receptor (beta chain). The sample comes from a study of blood T cell repertoires in COVID-19. Here immunoSEQ multiplex PCR was the method, and the copy in TCRdb shows in-frame clones only, minus some. This table has 200,000 to 250,000 clones, approximately 91% appearing once. V gave up 3 bases and J gave up 5 bases; unmatched junction bases: 12. Germline assignment: CDR1 SGDLS and CDR2 YYNGEE. The CDR3 sequence is 16 residues long. This chain joins TRBV9 and TRBJ2-5; 8 bases are a match to TRBD2. The sequence derives from a man between 60 and 75 years old who had recovered from COVID-19. The sample was peripheral blood. The CDR3 nucleotides are TGTGCCAGCAGCGCGGGTGGACGGGAGGGATTGGAGACCCAGTACTTC. This translates into CASSAGGREGLETQYF.